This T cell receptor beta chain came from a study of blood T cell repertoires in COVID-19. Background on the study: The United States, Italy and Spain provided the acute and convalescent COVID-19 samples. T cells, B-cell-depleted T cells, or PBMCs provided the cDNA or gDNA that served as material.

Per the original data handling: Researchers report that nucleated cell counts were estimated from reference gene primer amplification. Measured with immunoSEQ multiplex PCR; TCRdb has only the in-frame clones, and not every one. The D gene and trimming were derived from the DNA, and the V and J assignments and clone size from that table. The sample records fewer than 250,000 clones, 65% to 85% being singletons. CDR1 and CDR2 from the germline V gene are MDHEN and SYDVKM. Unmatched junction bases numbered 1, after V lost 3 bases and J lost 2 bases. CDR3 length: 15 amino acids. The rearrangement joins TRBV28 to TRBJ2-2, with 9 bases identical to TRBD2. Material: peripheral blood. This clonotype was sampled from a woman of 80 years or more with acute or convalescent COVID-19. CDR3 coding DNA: TGTGCCAGCAGTTTGCGGGGGGGAAACACCGGGGAGCTGTTTTTT. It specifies CASSLRGGNTGELFF.